This TCR beta chain was captured by sequencing in a study of cytomegalovirus exposure and HLA in healthy donors. Researchers ran the PCR with 60 Vbeta and 13 Jbeta primers. The repertoire was sequenced with immunoSEQ multiplex PCR; TCRdb's copy has only in-frame clones and lacks some. The table shows some 65,000 clones, with less than 65% occurring only once. J was trimmed by 3 bases and V by 0 bases; bases with no gene match: 1. The CDR3 is 15 amino acids. In germline, CDR1 is LGHNA, CDR2 YNFKEQ. In this sample, this clone turned up once. This sequence originates from a man aged 30 to 39 in good health and CMV-seronegative. Sequencing was carried out using PBMCs. This chain joins TRBV4-2 and TRBJ2-3; 9 positions match TRBD2. For the CDR3, the DNA is TGTGCCAGCAGCCAAGAGGGACTAGCAACAGATACGCAGTATTTT. Protein: CASSQEGLATDTQYF.